The sequence of this TCR beta chain was determined in a study of blood T cell repertoires in COVID-19. On the study more broadly: Whether acute or convalescent, the COVID-19 samples came from the United States, Italy and Spain. PBMCs, B-cell-depleted T cells, or T cells provided the cDNA or gDNA that made up the material.

Germline loops: CDR1 LGHNA, CDR2 YNFKEQ. Unmatched junction bases numbered 4, after V lost 6 bases and J lost 4 bases. There are 14 residues in the CDR3. Authors' analysis steps: By means of reference gene primer amplification, nucleated cell counts were estimated. Sequenced by immunoSEQ multiplex PCR; TCRdb stores in-frame clones only, minus some. Clonal size and the V and J genes are those of that table, whereas D and trimming came from the DNA. The sample records 85,000 to 130,000 clones, around four fifths being singletons. Sequencing was carried out using peripheral blood. The gene calls are TRBV4-2 and TRBJ2-3; 10 nucleotides agree with TRBD2. This receptor was taken from a man aged 55-75 years with acute or convalescent COVID-19. The CDR3, as DNA: TGTGCCAGCAGACTAGCGGGGACCCCAGATACGCAGTATTTT. Its protein product is CASRLAGTPDTQYF.